This T cell receptor beta chain was recorded in a study of regulatory T cells in long-lasting Graves disease. At the level of the study: It was over 5 years of antithyroid drugs, with positive TSH receptor antibodies, that meant persistent Graves' disease. The study, taken as a whole, reports: Persistent disease showed a preference for TRBV28, TRBJ1-2 and TRBJ2-5.

Building the TCR beta libraries relied on iRepertoire HTBI primers, and CDR3 regions underwent Arm-PCR. In TCRdb, the multiplex PCR reads were re-called with MiXCR into one record per CDR3 protein. The table lists roughly 500,000 distinct CDR3 sequences, 20% to 25% of them singletons, with 7.1% in the top ten. This CDR3 is 15 amino acids long. With V trimmed by 8 bases and J by 5 bases, 9 bases remained unmatched. This clonotype came up many times. The target antigen is unknown. Time point here: persistent/refractory GD, antithyroid drugs over 5 years with positive TRAb. The TCR library was made from RNA extracted from PBMCs. A blood draw put 8 to 10 milliliters of peripheral blood into EDTA tubes.

The chain uses TRBV12-3 or TRBV12-4 and TRBJ2-2, with 9 bases matching TRBD2. Sequenced here: peripheral blood mononuclear cells (PBMCs), sampled when the disease was refractory, from a patient treated with antithyroid drugs. This sequence originates from a female donor with Graves disease. The CDR3 nucleotides are TGTGCCAGCGCTTTAGCAGCGGGAGGAACCGGGGAGCTGTTTTTT. The encoded protein is CASALAAGGTGELFF.